Below, 14 T cell receptor beta chains from the same sample are listed, as sequenced in a study of cytomegalovirus exposure and HLA in healthy donors (dated by TCRdb to about 2017). Libraries were built with the immunoSEQ multiplex PCR assay. As stored in TCRdb, this immuneACCESS dataset retains in-frame rearrangements with V and J assigned. A fraction of the clones does not appear; measured against another copy, unresolved V genes explain less than half of the discrepancy, and the remainder lacks a known reason. For this sample the table gives 150,000 to 200,000 clones, of which about 84% were detected only once. Of the sample, approximately 1.5% falls within the top ten clones. What was sequenced was PBMCs. These receptors all stem from a woman aged 18-30 years in good health and CMV-seronegative.

J is TRBJ1-6 and V is TRBV6-1; D possibly corresponds to TRBD1 (5 bases). Germline CDR1 and CDR2: MNHNS and SASEGT. Trimming left V 4 bases short and J 0 bases short, with 19 bases between. The CDR3 runs 19 residues. Here the CDR3 reads CASSGKDISQSSYNSPLHF. The CDR3 DNA reads TGTGCCAGCAGTGGGAAGGACATCAGCCAGAGCTCCTATAATTCACCCCTCCACTTT.

The chain recombines TRBV11-2 with TRBJ2-2; possibly TRBD2 for D (6 bases). Germline assignment: CDR1 SGHAT and CDR2 FQNNGV. This CDR3 region has 15 residues. Between the trimmed V and J ends, which lost 2 bases and 1 base, there was a span of 8 bases. Here the CDR3 reads CASSLLGGNTGELFF. DNA for the CDR3: TGTGCCAGCAGCTTACTCGGGGGGAACACCGGGGAGCTGTTTTTT.

The CDR3 DNA follows: TGTGCCAGCAGCTTTCCCAGGGAAAGGAACACAGATACGCAGTATTTT. Translating it yields CASSFPRERNTDTQYF. The V call is TRBV12-1, the J call TRBJ2-3; the DNA was not used to check the table's D call, TRBD1. TRBV12-1 is recorded as a pseudogene. The CDR3 spans 16 residues.

The chain combines TRBV18 with TRBJ1-5, with D possibly matching TRBD1 (5 bases). The CDR3 is 15 amino acids. Germline V gene sequence: CDR1 KGHSH, CDR2 LQKENI. Trimming removed 3 bases at V and 0 bases at J, with 9 bases between. The CDR3 spells CASSPRQISNQPQHF. Written as DNA, the CDR3 is TGTGCCAGCTCACCCAGACAGATTAGCAATCAGCCCCAGCATTTT.

The count of this clone is one. V usage is TRBV28 and J usage is TRBJ1-1; D ambiguous. Trimming stripped 2 bases from V and 0 bases from J, with 7 bases between. CDR1 is MDHEN, CDR2 SYDVKM, per germline. This CDR3 is 14 amino acids long. The CDR3 spells CASSLGGLNTEAFF. The DNA of the CDR3 is TGTGCCAGCAGTTTAGGAGGATTGAACACTGAAGCTTTCTTT. Using reference TRBV28 and TRBJ1-1 for the parts outside the CDR3, the full variable domain is DVKVTQSSRYLVKRTGEKVFLECVQDMDHENMFWYRQDPGLGLRLIYFSYDVKMKEKGDIPEGYSVSREKKERFSLILESASTNQTSMYLCASSLGGLNTEAFFGQGTRLTVV.

This sequence joins TRBV9 and TRBJ2-2, with 7 bases that match TRBD2. The CDR3 contains 16 residues. V was pared by 0 bases and J by 4 bases, with 6 bases of the junction left unmatched. The germline V gene encodes CDR1 SGDLS and CDR2 YYNGEE. CDR3 in amino acids: CASSVVSGAITGELFF. DNA of the CDR3: TGTGCCAGCAGCGTAGTGAGCGGGGCCATCACCGGGGAGCTGTTTTTT.

This chain connects TRBV9 to TRBJ2-5, with TRBD2 as a possible D gene (5 bases). V was cut by 4 bases and J by 2 bases, with 12 bases left in between. CDR3 length equals 14 residues. Germline CDR1 reads SGDLS; CDR2 reads YYNGEE. CDR3 nucleotides: TGTGCCAGCAGCCGCCCGGGGAATCAAGAGACCCAGTACTTC. This translates into CASSRPGNQETQYF.

J is TRBJ2-7 and V is TRBV5-1; TRBD2 agrees at 13 bases. This CDR3 is built from 17 residues. Looked up from germline, CDR1 is SGHRS and CDR2 is YFSETQ. J was trimmed by 2 bases and V by 3 bases; bases with no gene match: 8. For the CDR3, the DNA is TGCGCCAGCAGCTCACACGCAACTAGCGGGGGGGCCTACGAGCAGTACTTC. Residues: CASSSHATSGGAYEQYF.

The chain employs TRBV13 and TRBJ2-7; 7 bases fit TRBD2. V gave up 6 bases and J gave up 0 bases; unmatched junction bases: 5. The CDR3 runs 14 residues. Looked up from germline, CDR1 is PRHDT and CDR2 is FYEKMQ (reference sequence). CDR3: CASSRRGSSYEQYF. DNA for the CDR3: TGTGCCAGCAGTCGGCGGGGGAGCTCCTACGAGCAGTACTTC. The whole variable domain, remainder taken from reference TRBV13 and TRBJ2-7, is AAGVIQSPRHLIKEKRETATLKCYPIPRHDTVYWYQQGPGQDPQFLISFYEKMQSDKGSIPDRFSAQQFSDYHSELNMSSLELGDSALYFCASSRRGSSYEQYFGPGTRLTVT.

The J gene is TRBJ2-4, the V gene TRBV18; 9 bases are a match to TRBD1. The CDR3 is 18 residues long. Germline V gives CDR1 KGHSH, CDR2 LQKENI. V was clipped by 3 bases and J by 4 bases; unmatched bases: 13. The DNA of the CDR3 is TGTGCCAGCTCACCCAGGACAGGGGAGGGGATTAATAAAAACATTCAGTACTTC. Its protein is CASSPRTGEGINKNIQYF.

V gene TRBV5-1 combines with J gene TRBJ2-5; 7 bases are a match to TRBD1. Trimming removed 3 bases from V and 2 bases from J; junction bases left unmatched: 4. The CDR3 consists of 14 residues. Germline V gene lookup returns CDR1 SGHRS and CDR2 YFSETQ. The CDR3: CASSYDRAQETQYF. In nucleotides, the CDR3 is TGCGCCAGCAGCTACGACAGGGCACAAGAGACCCAGTACTTC.

The chain joins TRBV25-1 to TRBJ2-5; perhaps TRBD1 as D (5 bases). V shed 1 base and J shed 2 bases, with 5 bases lying between them. CDR1 and CDR2 from the germline V gene are MGHDK and SYGVNS. The CDR3 has 13 amino acids. The CDR3 reads CASSEWTQETQYF. CDR3 coding DNA: TGTGCCAGCAGTGAATGGACACAAGAGACCCAGTACTTC. The complete variable domain, with remaining parts taken from reference TRBV25-1 and TRBJ2-5, reads EADIYQTPRYLVIGTGKKITLECSQTMGHDKMYWYQQDPGMELHLIHYSYGVNSTEKGDLSSESTVSRIRTEHFPLTLESARPSHTSQYLCASSEWTQETQYFGPGTRLLVL.

The chain recombines TRBV19 with TRBJ1-5; 7 bases map to TRBD1. CDR3 size: 15 residues. CDR1 and CDR2 from the germline V gene are LNHDA and SQIVND (reference sequence). V trimming: 7 bases; J trimming: 5 bases; junction bases outside the gene matches: 11. This chain's CDR3 is CASTPLTGSYQPQHF. As DNA, the CDR3 is TGTGCCAGTACTCCCCTGACAGGGTCTTATCAGCCCCAGCATTTT.

The chain joins TRBV4-2 to TRBJ2-2; D is perhaps TRBD1 (6 bases). Trimming removed 0 bases from V and 0 bases from J, with 17 bases in between. The CDR3 has 19 amino acids. Germline V gene data show CDR1 as LGHNA and CDR2 as YNFKEQ. The CDR3 region is CASSQDRGFLGANTGELFF. As DNA, the CDR3 is TGTGCCAGCAGCCAAGACAGGGGTTTTCTCGGAGCGAACACCGGGGAGCTGTTTTTT.